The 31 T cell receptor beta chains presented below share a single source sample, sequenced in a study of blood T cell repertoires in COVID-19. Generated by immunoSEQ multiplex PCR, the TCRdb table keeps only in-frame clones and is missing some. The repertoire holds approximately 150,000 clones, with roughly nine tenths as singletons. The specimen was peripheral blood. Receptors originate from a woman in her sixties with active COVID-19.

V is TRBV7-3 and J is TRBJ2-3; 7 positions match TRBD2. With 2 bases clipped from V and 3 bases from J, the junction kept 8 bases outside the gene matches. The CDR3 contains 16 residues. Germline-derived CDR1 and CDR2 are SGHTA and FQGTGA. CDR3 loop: CASSLAPGGRTDTQYF. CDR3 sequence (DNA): TGTGCCAGCAGCTTAGCGCCGGGCGGGAGAACAGATACGCAGTATTTT.

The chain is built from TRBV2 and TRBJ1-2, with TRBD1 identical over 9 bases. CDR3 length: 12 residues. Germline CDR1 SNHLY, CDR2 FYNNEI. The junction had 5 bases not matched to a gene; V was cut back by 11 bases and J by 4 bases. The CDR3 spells CAGQGPSYGYTF. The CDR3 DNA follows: TGTGCCGGACAGGGGCCTAGCTATGGCTACACCTTC.

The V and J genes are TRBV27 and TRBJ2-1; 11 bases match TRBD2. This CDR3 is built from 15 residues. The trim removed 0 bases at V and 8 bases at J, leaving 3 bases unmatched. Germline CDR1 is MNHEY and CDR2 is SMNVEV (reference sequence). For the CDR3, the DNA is TGTGCCAGCAGTTTATCGCCTAGCGGGAGGTATGAGCAGTTCTTC. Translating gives CASSLSPSGRYEQFF.

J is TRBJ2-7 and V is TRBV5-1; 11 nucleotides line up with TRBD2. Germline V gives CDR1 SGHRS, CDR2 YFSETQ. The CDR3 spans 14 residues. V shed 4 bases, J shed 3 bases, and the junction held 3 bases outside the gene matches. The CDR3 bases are TGCGCCAGCAGCCCAGGGACTAGCGGCTACGAGCAGTACTTC. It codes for CASSPGTSGYEQYF.

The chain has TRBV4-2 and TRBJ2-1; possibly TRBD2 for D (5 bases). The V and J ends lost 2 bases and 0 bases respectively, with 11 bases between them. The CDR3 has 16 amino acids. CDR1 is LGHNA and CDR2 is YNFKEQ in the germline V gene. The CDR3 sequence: CASSQKAASSYNEQFF. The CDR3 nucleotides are TGTGCCAGCAGCCAAAAAGCGGCCAGCTCCTACAATGAGCAGTTCTTC.

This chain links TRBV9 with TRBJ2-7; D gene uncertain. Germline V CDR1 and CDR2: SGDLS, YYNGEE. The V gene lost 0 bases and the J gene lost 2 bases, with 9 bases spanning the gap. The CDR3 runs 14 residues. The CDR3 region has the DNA TGTGCCAGCAGCGTAGATAACCGCGCCTACGAGCAGTACTTC. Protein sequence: CASSVDNRAYEQYF. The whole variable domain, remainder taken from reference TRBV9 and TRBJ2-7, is DSGVTQTPKHLITATGQRVTLRCSPRSGDLSVYWYQQSLDQGLQFLIQYYNGEERAKGNILERFSAQQFPDLHSELNLSSLELGDSALYFCASSVDNRAYEQYFGPGTRLTVT.

CDR3 DNA sequence: TGTGCCAGCAGTATACAGGGGGCGCACGAGCAGTACTTC. Translating gives CASSIQGAHEQYF. The gene calls are TRBV28 and TRBJ2-7, with 9 bases matching TRBD1. The CDR3 runs to 13 residues. V was pared by 5 bases and J by 5 bases, with 4 bases of the junction left unmatched. Germline CDR1 MDHEN, CDR2 SYDVKM.

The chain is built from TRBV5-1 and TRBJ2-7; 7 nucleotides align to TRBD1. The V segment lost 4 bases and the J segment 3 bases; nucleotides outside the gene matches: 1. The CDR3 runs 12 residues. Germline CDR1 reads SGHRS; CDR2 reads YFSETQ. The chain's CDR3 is CASSRDSYEQYF. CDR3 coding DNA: TGCGCCAGCAGCCGGGACAGCTACGAGCAGTACTTC.

DNA for the CDR3: TGTGCCAGCAGTTCCGGGACAGAGGACACCGGGGAGCTGTTTTTT. As protein: CASSSGTEDTGELFF. The chain uses TRBV6-2 or TRBV6-3 and TRBJ2-2; TRBD1 matches at 7 bases. Germline values: CDR1 MNHEY, CDR2 SVGEGT. The CDR3 consists of 15 residues. Unmatched junction bases numbered 5, after V lost 4 bases and J lost 3 bases.

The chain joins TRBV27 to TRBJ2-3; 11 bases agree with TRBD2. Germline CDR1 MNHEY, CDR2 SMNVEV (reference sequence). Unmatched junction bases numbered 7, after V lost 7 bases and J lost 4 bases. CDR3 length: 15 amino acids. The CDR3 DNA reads TGTGCCAGCAAAACTAGCGGGAGTCACGCAGATACGCAGTATTTT. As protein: CASKTSGSHADTQYF.

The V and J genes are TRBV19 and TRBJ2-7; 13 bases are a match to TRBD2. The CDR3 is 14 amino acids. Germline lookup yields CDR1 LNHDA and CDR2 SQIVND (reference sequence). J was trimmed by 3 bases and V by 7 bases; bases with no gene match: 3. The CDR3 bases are TGTGCCAGTACAAGGACTAGCGGGAGCTACGAGCAGTACTTC. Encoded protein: CASTRTSGSYEQYF.

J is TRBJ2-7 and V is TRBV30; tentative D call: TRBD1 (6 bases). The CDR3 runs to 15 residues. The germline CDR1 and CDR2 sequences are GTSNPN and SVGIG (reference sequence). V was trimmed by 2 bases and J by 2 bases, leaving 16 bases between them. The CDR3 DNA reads TGTGCCTGGAGTTTTGGGACAAGTTCAACCTACGAGCAGTACTTC. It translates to CAWSFGTSSTYEQYF.

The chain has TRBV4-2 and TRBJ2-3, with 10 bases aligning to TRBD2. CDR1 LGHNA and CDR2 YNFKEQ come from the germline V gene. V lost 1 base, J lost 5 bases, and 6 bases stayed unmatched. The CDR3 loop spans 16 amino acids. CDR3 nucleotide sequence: TGTGCCAGCAGCCAAGCGGAAGCGGGAGGGGTAGATACGCAGTATTTT. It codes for CASSQAEAGGVDTQYF.

The CDR3 spells CSASFDGSWRTDTQYF. In DNA form, the CDR3 reads TGCAGTGCTAGTTTTGACGGGAGCTGGCGCACAGATACGCAGTATTTT. The chain joins TRBV20-1 to TRBJ2-3; perhaps TRBD2 as D (6 bases). The CDR3 runs to 16 residues. The V end lost 3 bases, the J end lost 1 base, and 17 bases lay between the germline ends. CDR1 is DFQATT and CDR2 is SNEGSKA in the germline V gene (reference sequence).

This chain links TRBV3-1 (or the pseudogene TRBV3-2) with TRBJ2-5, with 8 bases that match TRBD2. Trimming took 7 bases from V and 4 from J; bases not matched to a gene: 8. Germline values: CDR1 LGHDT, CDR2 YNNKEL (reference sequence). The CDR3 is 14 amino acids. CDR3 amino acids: CASIPGLVGETQYF. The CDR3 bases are TGTGCCAGCATCCCGGGACTAGTAGGAGAGACCCAGTACTTC.

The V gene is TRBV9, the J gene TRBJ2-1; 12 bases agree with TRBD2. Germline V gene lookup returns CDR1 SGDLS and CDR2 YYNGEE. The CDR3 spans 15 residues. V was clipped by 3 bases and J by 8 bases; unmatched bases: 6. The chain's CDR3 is CASSALAGGNYEQFF. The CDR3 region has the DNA TGTGCCAGCAGCGCACTAGCGGGAGGTAACTATGAGCAGTTCTTC.

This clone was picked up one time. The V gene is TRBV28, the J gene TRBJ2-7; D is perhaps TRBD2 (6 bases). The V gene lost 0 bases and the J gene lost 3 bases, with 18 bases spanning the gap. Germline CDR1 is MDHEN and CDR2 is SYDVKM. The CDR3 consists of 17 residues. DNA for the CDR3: TGTGCCAGCAGTTTATGGACGGGACTGGGTCTCGACTACGAGCAGTACTTC. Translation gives CASSLWTGLGLDYEQYF. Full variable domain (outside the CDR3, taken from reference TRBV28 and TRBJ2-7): DVKVTQSSRYLVKRTGEKVFLECVQDMDHENMFWYRQDPGLGLRLIYFSYDVKMKEKGDIPEGYSVSREKKERFSLILESASTNQTSMYLCASSLWTGLGLDYEQYFGPGTRLTVT.

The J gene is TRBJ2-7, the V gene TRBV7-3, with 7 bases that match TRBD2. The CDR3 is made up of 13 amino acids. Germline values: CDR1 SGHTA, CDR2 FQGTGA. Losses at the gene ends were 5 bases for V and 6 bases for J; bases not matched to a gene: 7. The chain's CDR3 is CASSPGGGGEQYF. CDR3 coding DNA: TGTGCCAGCAGCCCCGGCGGGGGAGGCGAGCAGTACTTC.

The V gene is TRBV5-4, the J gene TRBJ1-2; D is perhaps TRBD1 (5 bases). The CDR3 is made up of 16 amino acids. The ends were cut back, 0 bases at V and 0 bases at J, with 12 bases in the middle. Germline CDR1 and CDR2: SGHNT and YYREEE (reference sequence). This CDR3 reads CASSLARGAANYGYTF. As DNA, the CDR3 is TGTGCCAGCAGCTTGGCCCGCGGGGCAGCTAACTATGGCTACACCTTC.

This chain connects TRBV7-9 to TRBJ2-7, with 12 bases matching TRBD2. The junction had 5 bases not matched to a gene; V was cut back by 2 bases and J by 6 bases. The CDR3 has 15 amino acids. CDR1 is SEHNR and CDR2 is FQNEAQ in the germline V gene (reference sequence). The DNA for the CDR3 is TGTGCCAGCAGCTTACGGGGGACTAGCGGGCGCGAGCAGTACTTC. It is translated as CASSLRGTSGREQYF.

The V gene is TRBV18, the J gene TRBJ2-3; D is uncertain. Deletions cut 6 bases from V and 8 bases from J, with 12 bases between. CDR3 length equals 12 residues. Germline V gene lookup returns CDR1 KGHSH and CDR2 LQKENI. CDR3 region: CASSPTSSTQYF. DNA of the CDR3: TGTGCCAGCTCGCCTACCTCGTCTACGCAGTATTTT. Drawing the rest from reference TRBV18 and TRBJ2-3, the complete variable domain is NAGVMQNPRHLVRRRGQEARLRCSPMKGHSHVYWYRQLPEEGLKFMVYLQKENIIDESGMPKERFSAEFPKEGPSILRIQQVVRGDSAAYFCASSPTSSTQYFGPGTRLTVL.

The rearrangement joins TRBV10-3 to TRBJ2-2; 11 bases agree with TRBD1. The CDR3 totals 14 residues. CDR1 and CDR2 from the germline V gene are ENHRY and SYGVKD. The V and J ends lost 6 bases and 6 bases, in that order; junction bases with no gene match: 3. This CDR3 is CAIRPGQGAGELFF. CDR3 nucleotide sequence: TGTGCCATCAGACCGGGACAGGGGGCCGGGGAGCTGTTTTTT.

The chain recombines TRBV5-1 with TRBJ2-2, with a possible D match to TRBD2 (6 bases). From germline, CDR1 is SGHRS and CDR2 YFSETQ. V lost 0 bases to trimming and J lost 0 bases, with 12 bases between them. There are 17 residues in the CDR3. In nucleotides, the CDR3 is TGCGCCAGCAGCTTGGGTAGCGGCGATACGAACACCGGGGAGCTGTTTTTT. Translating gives CASSLGSGDTNTGELFF.

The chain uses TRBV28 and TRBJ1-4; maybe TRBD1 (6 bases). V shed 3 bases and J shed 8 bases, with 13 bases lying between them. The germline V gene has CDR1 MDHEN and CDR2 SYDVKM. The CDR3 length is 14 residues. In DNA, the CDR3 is TGTGCCAGCAGTTTTAGGGGGGGCGCGGAAAAACTGTTTTTT. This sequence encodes CASSFRGGAEKLFF.

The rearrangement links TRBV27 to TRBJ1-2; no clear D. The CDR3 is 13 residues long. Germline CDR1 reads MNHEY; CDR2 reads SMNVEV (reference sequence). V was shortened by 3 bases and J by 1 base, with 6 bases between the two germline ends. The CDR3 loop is CASSLAVNYGYTF. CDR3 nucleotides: TGTGCCAGCAGTTTGGCAGTTAACTATGGCTACACCTTC.

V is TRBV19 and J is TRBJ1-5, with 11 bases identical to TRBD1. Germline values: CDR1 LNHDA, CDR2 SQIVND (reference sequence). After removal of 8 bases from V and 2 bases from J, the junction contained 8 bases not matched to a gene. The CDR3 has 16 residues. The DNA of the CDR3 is TGTGCCAGTGGCATAGGGACAGGGGGGCGCAATCAGCCCCAGCATTTT. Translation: CASGIGTGGRNQPQHF.

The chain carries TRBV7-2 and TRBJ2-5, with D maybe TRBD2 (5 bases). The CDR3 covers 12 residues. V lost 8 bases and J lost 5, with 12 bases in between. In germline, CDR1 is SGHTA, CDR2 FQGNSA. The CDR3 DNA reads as TGTGCCAGCGGGAGTCGTAGGGAGACCCAGTACTTC. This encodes CASGSRRETQYF.

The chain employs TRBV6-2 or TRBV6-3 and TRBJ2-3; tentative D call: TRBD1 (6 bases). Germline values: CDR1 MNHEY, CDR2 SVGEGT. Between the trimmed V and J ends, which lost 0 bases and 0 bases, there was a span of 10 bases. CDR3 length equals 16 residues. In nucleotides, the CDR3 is TGTGCCAGCAGTTACTCGGCAGGGGCGAGCACAGATACGCAGTATTTT. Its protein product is CASSYSAGASTDTQYF.

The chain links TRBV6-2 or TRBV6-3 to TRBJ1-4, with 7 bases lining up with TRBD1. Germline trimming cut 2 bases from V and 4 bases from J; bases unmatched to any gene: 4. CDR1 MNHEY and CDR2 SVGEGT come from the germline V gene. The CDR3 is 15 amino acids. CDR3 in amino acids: CASSYLGQRNEKLFF. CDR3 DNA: TGTGCCAGCAGTTACCTGGGACAGCGTAATGAAAAACTGTTTTTT.

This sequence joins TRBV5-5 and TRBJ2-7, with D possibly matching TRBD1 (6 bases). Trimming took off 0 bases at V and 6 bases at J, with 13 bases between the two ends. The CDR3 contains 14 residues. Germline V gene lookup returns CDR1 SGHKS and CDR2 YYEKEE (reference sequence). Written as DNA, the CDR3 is TGTGCCAGCAGCTTGGTCAGCCAGACAGGCGAGCAGTACTTC. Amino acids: CASSLVSQTGEQYF.

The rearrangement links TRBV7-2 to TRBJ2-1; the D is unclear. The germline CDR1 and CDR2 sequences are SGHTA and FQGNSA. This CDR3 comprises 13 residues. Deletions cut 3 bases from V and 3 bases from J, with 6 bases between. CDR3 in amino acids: CASSFNYYNEQFF. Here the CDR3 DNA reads TGTGCCAGCAGCTTCAACTACTACAATGAGCAGTTCTTC.